What follows are 3 T cell receptor beta chains derived from one specimen sequenced in a study of blood T cell repertoires in COVID-19. Data came from immunoSEQ multiplex PCR; TCRdb stores just in-frame clones and leaves some out. The table shows fewer than 300,000 clones, with 85% occurring only once. Sequencing was carried out using peripheral blood. The receptors stem from a man over 45 with active or convalescent COVID-19.

The V gene is TRBV7-2, the J gene TRBJ2-3, with 8 nucleotides matching TRBD1. Trimming removed 5 bases from V and 2 bases from J; junction bases left unmatched: 6. The CDR3 has 15 amino acids. Per germline, CDR1 SGHTA and CDR2 FQGNSA. The CDR3 nucleotides read TGTGCCAGCAGCGGACAGGGTAGGAACACAGATACGCAGTATTTT. It encodes CASSGQGRNTDTQYF.

The CDR3 spells CASRPGQRETQYF. The CDR3 region has the DNA TGTGCCAGCAGGCCCGGACAACGGGAGACCCAGTACTTC. This chain joins TRBV6-5 and TRBJ2-5, with D perhaps matching TRBD1 (5 bases). The V and J ends lost 6 bases and 5 bases respectively, with 13 bases between them. The germline CDR1 and CDR2 sequences are MNHEY and SVGAGI. The CDR3 contains 13 residues.

This rearrangement joins TRBV24-1 to TRBJ1-6; D is unresolved. The germline V and J ends were trimmed by 4 bases and 4 bases, with 16 bases remaining between them. The CDR3 has 17 residues. Germline-derived CDR1 and CDR2 are KGHDR and SFDVKD. CDR3 sequence (DNA): TGTGCCACCAGTGAGCGACGGTGGAGGGTTTATAATTCACCCCTCCACTTT. It is translated as CATSERRWRVYNSPLHF.